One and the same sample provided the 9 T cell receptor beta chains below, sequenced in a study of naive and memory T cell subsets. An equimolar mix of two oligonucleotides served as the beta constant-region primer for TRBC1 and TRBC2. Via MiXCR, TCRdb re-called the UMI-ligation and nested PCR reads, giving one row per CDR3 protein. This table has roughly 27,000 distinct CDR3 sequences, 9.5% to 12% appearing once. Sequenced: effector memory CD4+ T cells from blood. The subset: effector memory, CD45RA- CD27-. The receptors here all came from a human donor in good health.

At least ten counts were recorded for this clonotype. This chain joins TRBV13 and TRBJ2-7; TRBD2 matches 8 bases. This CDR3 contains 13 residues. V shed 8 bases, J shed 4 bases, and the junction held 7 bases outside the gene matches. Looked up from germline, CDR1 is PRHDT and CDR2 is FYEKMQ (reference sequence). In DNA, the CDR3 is TGTGCCAGCCCACCCCCGGGAGGGTACGAGCAGTACTTC. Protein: CASPPPGGYEQYF. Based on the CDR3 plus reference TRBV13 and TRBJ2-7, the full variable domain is AAGVIQSPRHLIKEKRETATLKCYPIPRHDTVYWYQQGPGQDPQFLISFYEKMQSDKGSIPDRFSAQQFSDYHSELNMSSLELGDSALYFCASPPPGGYEQYFGPGTRLTVT.

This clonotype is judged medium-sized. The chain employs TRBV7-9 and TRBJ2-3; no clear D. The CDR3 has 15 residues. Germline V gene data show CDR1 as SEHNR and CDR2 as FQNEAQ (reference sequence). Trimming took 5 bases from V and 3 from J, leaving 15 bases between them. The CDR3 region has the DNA TGTGCCAGCAGCACCCGTGATGCCCCAACAGATACGCAGTATTTT. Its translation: CASSTRDAPTDTQYF.

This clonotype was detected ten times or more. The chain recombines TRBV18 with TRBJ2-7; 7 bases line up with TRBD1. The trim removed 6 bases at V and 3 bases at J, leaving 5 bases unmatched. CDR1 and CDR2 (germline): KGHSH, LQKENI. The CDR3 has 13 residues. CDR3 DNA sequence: TGTGCCAGCTCGCGAGGACAGGACTACGAGCAGTACTTC. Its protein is CASSRGQDYEQYF.

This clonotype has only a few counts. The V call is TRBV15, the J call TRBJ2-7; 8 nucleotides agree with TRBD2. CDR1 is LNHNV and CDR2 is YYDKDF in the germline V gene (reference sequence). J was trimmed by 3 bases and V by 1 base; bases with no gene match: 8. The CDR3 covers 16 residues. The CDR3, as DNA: TGTGCCACCAGCAGAGGACCCGGGACTAGTAGCTACGAGCAGTACTTC. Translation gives CATSRGPGTSSYEQYF.

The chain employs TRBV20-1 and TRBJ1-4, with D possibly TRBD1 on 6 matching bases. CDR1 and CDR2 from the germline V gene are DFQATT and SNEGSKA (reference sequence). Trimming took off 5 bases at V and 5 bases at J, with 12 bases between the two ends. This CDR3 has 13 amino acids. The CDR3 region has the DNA TGCAGTGCTCAGGCGGGGGCAAATGAAAAACTGTTTTTT. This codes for CSAQAGANEKLFF.

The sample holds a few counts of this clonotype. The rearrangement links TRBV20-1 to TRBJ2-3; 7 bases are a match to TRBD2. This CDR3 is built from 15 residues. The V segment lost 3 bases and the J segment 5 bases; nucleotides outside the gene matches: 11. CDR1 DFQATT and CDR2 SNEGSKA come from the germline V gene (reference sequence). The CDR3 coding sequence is TGCAGTGCTAGGGGGACTACCCGCACAGGAGATACGCAGTATTTT. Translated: CSARGTTRTGDTQYF.

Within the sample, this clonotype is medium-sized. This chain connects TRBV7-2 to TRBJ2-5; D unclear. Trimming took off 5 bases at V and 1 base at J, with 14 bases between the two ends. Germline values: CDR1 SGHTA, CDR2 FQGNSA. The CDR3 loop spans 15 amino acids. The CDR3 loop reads CASSGRTATQETQYF. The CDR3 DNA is TGTGCCAGCAGCGGTCGCACCGCCACCCAAGAGACCCAGTACTTC.

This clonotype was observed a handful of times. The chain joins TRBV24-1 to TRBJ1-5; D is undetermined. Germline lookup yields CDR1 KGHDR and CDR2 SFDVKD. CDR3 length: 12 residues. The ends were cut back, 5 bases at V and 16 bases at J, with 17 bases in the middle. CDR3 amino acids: CATSARTGPVHF. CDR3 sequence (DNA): TGTGCCACCAGTGCTAGGACCGGGCCAGTTCATTTT.

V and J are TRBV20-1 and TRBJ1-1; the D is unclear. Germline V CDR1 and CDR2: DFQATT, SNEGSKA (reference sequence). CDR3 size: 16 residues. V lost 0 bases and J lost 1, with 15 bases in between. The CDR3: CSARDRISAPNTEAFF. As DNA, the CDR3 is TGCAGTGCTAGAGATCGGATCTCGGCCCCGAACACTGAAGCTTTCTTT.